This T cell receptor (beta chain) derives from a study of vaccination and CD4 T cells after COVID-19 (dated by TCRdb to the early 2020s). With regard to the full study: Convalescent patients had a positive SARS-CoV-2 result on nasal swab PCR, and of these patients, fewer than ten had mild disease and one had severe disease. Post-COVID blood samples were collected from convalescent patients a median of roughly 100 days after diagnosis, with a range of roughly 35 to 180 days. Control cultures received a CEFX viral epitope pool as the positive control, an HIV-1 Nef peptide pool as the negative control, or no peptide. Post-vaccine blood samples were obtained a median of around 74 days after the second vaccine dose, with a range of 14 to 241 days. In around ten COVID-19 convalescent patients and several infection-naive healthy vaccine recipients, the spike-specific CD4+ TCR repertoire before mRNA vaccination was compared with the repertoire after mRNA vaccination. In the convalescent cohort there were six males and four females, among whom were two Hispanic individuals, seven Caucasians, two Asians and one multiracial person. Each participant got two doses of either the Pfizer-BioNTech BNT162b2 vaccine (n=8) or the Moderna mRNA-1273 vaccine (n=2). For stimulating the cultures, overlapping spike peptide pools were used, derived from SARS-CoV-2 as well as from the common cold coronaviruses HCoV-NL63, HCoV-OC43 and HCoV-229E.

The CDR3 goes from the cysteine to the phenylalanine over 15 residues. Only CDR3 DNA remains: 45 bases, in frame from the first base. Deletion took 6 bases off V and 0 bases off J, with a span of 12 bases between the germline ends. The germline V gene (reference sequence) sets CDR1 to LNHDA and CDR2 to SQIVND. Of note for this clonotype: Its cognate antigen has yet to be identified. No qualities accompany the bases; no much larger clone lies one base away.

The method behind the library was PCR. DNA from cultured CD4+ T cells underwent TCR sequencing with the Oncomine TCR Beta short-read assay at the Johns Hopkins FTIC core. The QIAamp micro DNA kit was used to extract genomic DNA from the cultured CD4+ T cells. Oncomine TCR Beta libraries made from cultured CD4+ T cells were pooled using unique dual indexes and sequenced on an Illumina iSeq 100. On the authors' methods: Non-productive sequences were removed, and CDR3s not starting with C, not ending with F or W, or shorter than 7 amino acids were discarded. The MANAFEST web application identified antigen-specific clonotypes by comparing peptide-stimulated wells against reference wells and other culture wells. An FDR below 0.05, an odds ratio above 5, and a productive frequency above 0.1% in at least two of three replicate wells were required for clones to be considered positive. A clonotype counted as cross-reactive if it showed significant expansion both in the SARS-CoV-2 spike wells and in at least one common cold coronavirus spike condition. CDR3 homology was assessed with Levenshtein distances (stringdist) and unrooted phylogenetic trees (ape) in R version 3.6.1. TCRdb reran the public reads through fastp at Q25 and MiXCR, keeping productive beta chains. Records with the same CDR3 protein are collapsed into one entry carrying the most frequent genes and DNA. The V and J calls and clone size come from TCRdb's table, not from the authors' own analysis. Across this sample there are approximately 11,000 distinct CDR3 sequences, with 69% seen only once. The ten largest clonotypes hold about a tenth of the sample.

The paper's findings and limits, for the study overall: An increase in the median number of SARS-CoV-2-reactive clonotypes from some 20 after infection to roughly 36 after vaccination was observed, but the change was not found to be significant. The study included relatively few convalescent patients and did not analyze early timepoints after natural infection. In convalescent patients, a median around 85% of post-vaccine SARS-CoV-2-reactive clones were detected only after vaccination, and vaccine-specific priming was suggested by this finding. Of the vaccine-specific clones in convalescent patients, 304 of 307, or nearly all, reacted only to SARS-CoV-2 spike and did not cross-react with common cold coronaviruses.

Taken with the paper, the label for treatment or condition translates to: roughly 10-day PBMC culture with coronavirus spike peptide pools or control peptides (ViraFEST assay). To expand antigen-specific T cells with peptide pools and then pick out the expanded clonotypes through TCR sequencing, the study relied on the ViraFEST assay. The convalescent patients' positive SARS-CoV-2 PCR tests were from March to December 2020, which was before the Alpha, Beta and Delta variants emerged in the United States. Each well held roughly 2.2 million PBMCs cultured in IMDM containing approximately 5% human AB serum and approximately 9.8 IU/ml IL-2, with about 9.1 ug/ml peptide pools added. Half of the culture medium was replaced with fresh IL-2-containing medium on days 3 and 7. CD4+ T cells were isolated after about nine days of culture through negative selection using the EasySep CD4+ T cell isolation kit. Ficoll-Paque Plus gradient centrifugation was used to isolate PBMCs from whole blood, and the isolated PBMCs were then either used fresh or cryopreserved at -140C. Each culture condition was generally run in triplicate wells.

In this chain, TRBV19 is recombined with TRBJ1-5, with the D segment identity uncertain. This receptor was identified in a human donor who had recovered from COVID-19. Sequencing used CD4+ T cells from blood, cultured in vitro. The CDR3 corresponds to CASRSRIYSNQPQHF. In nucleotides, the sequence is TGTGCCAGTAGGTCGAGGATTTATAGCAATCAGCCCCAGCATTTT. With all but the CDR3 taken from the reference TRBV19 and TRBJ1-5 genes, the full variable domain is: DGGITQSPKYLFRKEGQNVTLSCEQNLNHDAMYWYRQDPGQGLRLIYYSQIVNDFQKGDIAEGYSVSREKKESFPLTVTSAQKNPTAFYLCASRSRIYSNQPQHFGDGTRLSIL.